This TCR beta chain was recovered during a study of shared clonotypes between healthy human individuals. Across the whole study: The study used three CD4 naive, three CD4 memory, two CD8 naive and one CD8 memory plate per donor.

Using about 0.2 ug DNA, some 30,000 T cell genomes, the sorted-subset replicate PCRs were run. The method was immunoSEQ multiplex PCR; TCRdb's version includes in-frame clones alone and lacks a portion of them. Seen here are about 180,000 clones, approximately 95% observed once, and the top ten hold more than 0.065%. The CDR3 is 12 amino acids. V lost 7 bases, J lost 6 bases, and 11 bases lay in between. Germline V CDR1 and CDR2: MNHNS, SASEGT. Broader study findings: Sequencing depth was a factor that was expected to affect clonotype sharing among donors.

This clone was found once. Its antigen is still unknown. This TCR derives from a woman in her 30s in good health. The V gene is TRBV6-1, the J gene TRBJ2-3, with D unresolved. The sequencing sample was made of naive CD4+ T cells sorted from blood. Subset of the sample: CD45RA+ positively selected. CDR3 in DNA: TGTGCCAGCATTTGGGCGGAGGATACGCAGTATTTT. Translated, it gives CASIWAEDTQYF.